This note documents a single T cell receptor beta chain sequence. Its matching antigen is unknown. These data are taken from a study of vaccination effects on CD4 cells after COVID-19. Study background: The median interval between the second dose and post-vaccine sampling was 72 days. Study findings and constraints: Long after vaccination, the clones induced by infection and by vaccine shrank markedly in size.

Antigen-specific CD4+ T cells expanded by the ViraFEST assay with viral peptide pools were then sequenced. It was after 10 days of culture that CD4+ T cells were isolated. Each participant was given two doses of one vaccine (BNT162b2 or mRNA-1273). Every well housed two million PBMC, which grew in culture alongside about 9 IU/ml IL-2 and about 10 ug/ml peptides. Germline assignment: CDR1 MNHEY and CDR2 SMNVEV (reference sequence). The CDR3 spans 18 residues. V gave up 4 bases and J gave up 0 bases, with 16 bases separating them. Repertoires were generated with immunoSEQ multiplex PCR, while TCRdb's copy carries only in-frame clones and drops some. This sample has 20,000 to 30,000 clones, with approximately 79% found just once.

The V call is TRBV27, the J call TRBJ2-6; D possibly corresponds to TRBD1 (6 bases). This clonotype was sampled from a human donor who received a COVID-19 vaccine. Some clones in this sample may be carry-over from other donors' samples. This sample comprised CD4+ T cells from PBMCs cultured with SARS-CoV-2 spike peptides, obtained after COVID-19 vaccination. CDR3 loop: CASSSRGRGSSGANVLTF. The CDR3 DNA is TGTGCCAGCAGTTCGAGGGGCAGGGGAAGCTCTGGGGCCAACGTCCTGACTTTC.